This TCR beta chain was found in a study of early stage breast cancer tumors. Whole-study context: The ER+/PR+/HER2- tumors included roughly 8 ductal and a few lobular carcinomas. Study-level points and caveats: Tumors had 2 to 3-fold higher T cell density and higher clonality than adjacent normal breast tissue. In about 90% of the 16 patients, blood comparison separated tumor from normal breast. Unsorted bulk genomic DNA sequencing lacked pairing and functional marker data.

V gave up 6 bases and J gave up 0 bases; unmatched junction bases: 7. Germline V gives CDR1 ENHRY, CDR2 SYGVKD. The CDR3 has 16 amino acids. TCRdb's copy holds only in-frame clones and misses some; the assay was immunoSEQ multiplex PCR. The sample has 60,000 to 75,000 clones, around 80% seen once; the top ten hold 4.7%. On this clone: Antigen specificity is unknown.

The chain couples TRBV10-3 to TRBJ1-3, with 8 bases aligning to TRBD1. The clonotype comes from a person in their forties with breast cancer. Sequenced sample: blood. CDR3 protein: CAISGQGRTSGNTIYF. CDR3 in DNA: TGTGCCATCAGCGGACAGGGTAGGACCTCTGGAAACACCATATATTTT.